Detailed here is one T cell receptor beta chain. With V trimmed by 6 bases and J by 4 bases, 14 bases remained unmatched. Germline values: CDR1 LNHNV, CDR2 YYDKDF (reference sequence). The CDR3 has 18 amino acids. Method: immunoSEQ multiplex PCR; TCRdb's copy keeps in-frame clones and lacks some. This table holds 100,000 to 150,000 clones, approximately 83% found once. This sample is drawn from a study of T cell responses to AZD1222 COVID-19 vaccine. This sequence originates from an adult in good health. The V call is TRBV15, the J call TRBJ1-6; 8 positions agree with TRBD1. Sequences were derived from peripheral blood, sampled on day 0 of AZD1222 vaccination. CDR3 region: CATSKTPTGAGYNSPLHF. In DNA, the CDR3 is TGTGCCACCAGTAAAACCCCGACAGGGGCAGGTTATAATTCACCCCTCCACTTT.